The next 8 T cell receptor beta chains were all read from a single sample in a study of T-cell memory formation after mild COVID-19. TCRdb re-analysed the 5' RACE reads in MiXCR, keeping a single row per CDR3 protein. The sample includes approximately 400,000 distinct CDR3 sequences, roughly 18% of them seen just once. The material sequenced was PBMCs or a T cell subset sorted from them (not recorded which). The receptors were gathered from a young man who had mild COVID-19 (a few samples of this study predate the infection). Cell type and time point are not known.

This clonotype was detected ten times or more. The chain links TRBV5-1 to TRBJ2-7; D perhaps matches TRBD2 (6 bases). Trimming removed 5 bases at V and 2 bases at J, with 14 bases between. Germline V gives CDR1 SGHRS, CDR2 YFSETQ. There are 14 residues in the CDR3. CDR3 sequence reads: CASSTRAGPYEQYF. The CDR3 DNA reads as TGCGCCAGCAGTACCCGAGCGGGCCCCTACGAGCAGTACTTC.

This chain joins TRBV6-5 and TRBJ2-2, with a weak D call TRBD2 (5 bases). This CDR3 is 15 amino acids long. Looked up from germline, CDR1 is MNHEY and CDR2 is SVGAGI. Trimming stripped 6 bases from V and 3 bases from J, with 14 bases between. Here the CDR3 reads CASSLRPGYTGELFF. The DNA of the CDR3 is TGTGCCAGCAGCCTTCGTCCGGGATACACCGGGGAGCTGTTTTTT.

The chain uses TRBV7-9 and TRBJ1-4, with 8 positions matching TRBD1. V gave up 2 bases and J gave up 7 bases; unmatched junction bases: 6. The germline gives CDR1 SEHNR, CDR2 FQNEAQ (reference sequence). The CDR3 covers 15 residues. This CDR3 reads CASSLRSGGSEKLFF. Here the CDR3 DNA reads TGTGCCAGCAGCTTACGGTCAGGGGGCAGTGAAAAACTGTTTTTT.

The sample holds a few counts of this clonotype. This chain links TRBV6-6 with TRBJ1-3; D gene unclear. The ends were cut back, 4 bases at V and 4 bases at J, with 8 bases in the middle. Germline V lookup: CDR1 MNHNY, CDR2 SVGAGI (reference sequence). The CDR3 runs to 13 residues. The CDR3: CASSFTRGNTIYF. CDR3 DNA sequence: TGTGCCAGCAGTTTTACCCGGGGAAACACCATATATTTT.

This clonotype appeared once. The CDR3 sequence: CSARGGQGPYNEQFF. CDR3 nucleotides: TGCAGTGCTAGAGGTGGACAGGGACCCTACAATGAGCAGTTCTTC. The gene calls are TRBV20-1 and TRBJ2-1, with 8 positions matching TRBD1. CDR1 is DFQATT, CDR2 SNEGSKA, per germline (reference sequence). This CDR3 has 15 amino acids. Losses at the gene ends were 1 base for V and 2 bases for J; bases not matched to a gene: 4.

The CDR3 sequence: CASSPTGAHEQYV. In DNA form, the CDR3 reads TGTGCCAGCAGTCCGACGGGGGCACACGAGCAGTACGTC. V gene TRBV12-3 or TRBV12-4 combines with J gene TRBJ2-7, with D possibly being TRBD1 or TRBD2 (6 bases each). This CDR3 contains 13 residues. V was trimmed by 5 bases and J by 5 bases, leaving 13 bases between them.

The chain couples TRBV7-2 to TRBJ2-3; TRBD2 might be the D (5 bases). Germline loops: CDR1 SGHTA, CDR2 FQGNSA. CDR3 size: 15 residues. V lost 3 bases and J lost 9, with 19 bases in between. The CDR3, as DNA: TGTGCCAGCAGCTTCTCCCAACCGGGATCAGGAACGCAGTATTTT. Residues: CASSFSQPGSGTQYF.

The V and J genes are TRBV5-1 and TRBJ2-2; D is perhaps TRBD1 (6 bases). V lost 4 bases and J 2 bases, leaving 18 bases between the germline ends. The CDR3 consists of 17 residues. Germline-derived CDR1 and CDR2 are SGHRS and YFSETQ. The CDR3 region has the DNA TGCGCCAGCAGCCTCCGATACACAGGGACCAACACCGGGGAGCTGTTTTTT. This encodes CASSLRYTGTNTGELFF.